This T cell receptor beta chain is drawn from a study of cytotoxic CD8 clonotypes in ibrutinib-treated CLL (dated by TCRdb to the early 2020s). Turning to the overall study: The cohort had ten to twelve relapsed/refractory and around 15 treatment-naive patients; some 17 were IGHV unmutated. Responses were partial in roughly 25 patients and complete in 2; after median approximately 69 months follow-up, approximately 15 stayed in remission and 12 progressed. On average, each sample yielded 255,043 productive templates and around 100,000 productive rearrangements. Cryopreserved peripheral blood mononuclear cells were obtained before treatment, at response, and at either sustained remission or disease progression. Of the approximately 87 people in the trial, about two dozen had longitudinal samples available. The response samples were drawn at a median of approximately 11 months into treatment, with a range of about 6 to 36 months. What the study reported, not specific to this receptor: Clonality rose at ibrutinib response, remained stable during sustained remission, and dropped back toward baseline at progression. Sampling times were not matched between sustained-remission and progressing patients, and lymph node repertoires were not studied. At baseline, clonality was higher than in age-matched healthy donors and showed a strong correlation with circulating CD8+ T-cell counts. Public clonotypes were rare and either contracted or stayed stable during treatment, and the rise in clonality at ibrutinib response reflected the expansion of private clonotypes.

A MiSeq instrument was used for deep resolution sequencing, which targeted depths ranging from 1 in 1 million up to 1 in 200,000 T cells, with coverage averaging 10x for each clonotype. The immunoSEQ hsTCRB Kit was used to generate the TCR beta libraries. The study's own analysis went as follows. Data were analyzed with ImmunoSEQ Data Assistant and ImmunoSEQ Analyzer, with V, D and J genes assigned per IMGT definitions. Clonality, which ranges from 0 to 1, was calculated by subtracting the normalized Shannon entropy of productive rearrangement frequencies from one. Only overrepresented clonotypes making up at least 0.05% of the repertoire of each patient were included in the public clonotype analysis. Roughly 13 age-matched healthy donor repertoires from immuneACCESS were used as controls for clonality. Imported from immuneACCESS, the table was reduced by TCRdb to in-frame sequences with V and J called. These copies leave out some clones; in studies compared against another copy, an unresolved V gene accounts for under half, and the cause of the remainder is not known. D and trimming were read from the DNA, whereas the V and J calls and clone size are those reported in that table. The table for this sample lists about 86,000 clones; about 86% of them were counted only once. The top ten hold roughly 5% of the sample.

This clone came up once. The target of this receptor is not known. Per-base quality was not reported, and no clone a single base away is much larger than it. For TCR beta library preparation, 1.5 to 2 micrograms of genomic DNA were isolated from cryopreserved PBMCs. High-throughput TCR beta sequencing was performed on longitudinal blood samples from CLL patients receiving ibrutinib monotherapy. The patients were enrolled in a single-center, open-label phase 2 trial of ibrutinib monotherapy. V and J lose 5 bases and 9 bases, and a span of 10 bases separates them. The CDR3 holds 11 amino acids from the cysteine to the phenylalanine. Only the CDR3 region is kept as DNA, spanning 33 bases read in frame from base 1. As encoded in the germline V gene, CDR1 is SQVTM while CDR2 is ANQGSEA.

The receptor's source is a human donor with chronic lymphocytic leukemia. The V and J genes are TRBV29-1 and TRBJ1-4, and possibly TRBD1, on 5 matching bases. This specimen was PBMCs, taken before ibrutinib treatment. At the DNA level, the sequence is TGCAGCGTTCTGGGGCCCCAAAAACTGTTTTTT. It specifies CSVLGPQKLFF.